These 16 T cell receptor beta chains originate from one sample sequenced in a study of T cell changes during pregnancy in multiple sclerosis. The repertoire was sequenced with immunoSEQ multiplex PCR; TCRdb's copy has only in-frame clones and lacks some. There are over 40,000 clones in the sample; almost 90% occur only once, and roughly 4.5% lies in the top ten. The specimen comprised peripheral blood, sampled in the second trimester of pregnancy. Source of these receptors: a female donor in good health, enrolled as a control in a pregnancy study.

The CDR3 sequence: CASSPGRGLNNEQFF. The CDR3 DNA follows: TGTGCCAGCAGCCCCGGCAGGGGGCTCAACAATGAGCAGTTCTTC. The chain uses TRBV5-4 and TRBJ2-1; 8 bases align to TRBD1. Germline trimming cut 4 bases from V and 5 bases from J; bases unmatched to any gene: 8. This CDR3 region has 15 residues. From germline, CDR1 is SGHNT and CDR2 YYREEE (reference sequence).

The CDR3 reads CASSTRQGLNTEAFF. CDR3 nucleotides: TGTGCCAGTAGTACGCGACAGGGTCTGAACACTGAAGCTTTCTTT. V and J are TRBV19 and TRBJ1-1, with 7 bases fitting TRBD1. There are 15 residues in the CDR3. V lost 4 bases and J lost 0; bases outside the gene matches: 5. Germline V gives CDR1 LNHDA, CDR2 SQIVND (reference sequence). Supplemented by reference TRBV19 and TRBJ1-1, the full variable domain reads DGGITQSPKYLFRKEGQNVTLSCEQNLNHDAMYWYRQDPGQGLRLIYYSQIVNDFQKGDIAEGYSVSREKKESFPLTVTSAQKNPTAFYLCASSTRQGLNTEAFFGQGTRLTVV.

The rearrangement links TRBV6-5 to TRBJ2-1; a weak D match, TRBD2 (6 bases). Germline V gives CDR1 MNHEY, CDR2 SVGAGI. CDR3 size: 13 residues. Trimming left V 6 bases short and J 8 bases short, with 14 bases between. In DNA form, the CDR3 reads TGTGCCAGCAGCGGGGGAGTGCGGCATGAGCAGTTCTTC. It translates to CASSGGVRHEQFF.

The chain carries TRBV5-1 and TRBJ2-7; D is unclear. V was cut by 5 bases and J by 3 bases, with 15 bases left in between. The CDR3 sequence is 14 residues long. Germline CDR1 reads SGHRS; CDR2 reads YFSETQ. The CDR3 DNA sequence: TGCGCCAGCAGTTTTTACCCCATTAGCTACGAGCAGTACTTC. It is translated as CASSFYPISYEQYF.

The V gene is TRBV30, the J gene TRBJ2-7, with 8 bases identical to TRBD2. The CDR3 is 19 amino acids. V gave up 4 bases and J gave up 1 base; unmatched junction bases: 21. Germline-derived CDR1 and CDR2 are GTSNPN and SVGIG (reference sequence). The CDR3 here is CAWIPRGLGLPMWSYEQYF. The CDR3 DNA follows: TGTGCCTGGATCCCGAGGGGACTAGGCCTCCCGATGTGGTCCTACGAGCAGTACTTC.

The table lists this clone with a few counts. The V gene is TRBV7-9, the J gene TRBJ1-1; 7 bases align to TRBD1. The J segment lost 7 bases and the V segment lost 1 base, leaving 0 bases of the junction unmatched. This CDR3 is built from 12 residues. Per germline, CDR1 SEHNR and CDR2 FQNEAQ (reference sequence). CDR3: CASSLGDSEAFF. The DNA of the CDR3 is TGTGCCAGCAGCTTAGGGGACAGTGAAGCTTTCTTT.

CDR3 coding DNA: TGTGCCTGGAGACTTGCCGGGGGGCCCTACTATGGCTACACCTTC. Encoded protein: CAWRLAGGPYYGYTF. The chain joins TRBV30 to TRBJ1-2, with a tentative D call TRBD1 (6 bases). The germline CDR1 and CDR2 sequences are GTSNPN and SVGIG (reference sequence). Trimming stripped 3 bases from V and 3 bases from J, with 17 bases between. This CDR3 comprises 15 residues.

The chain employs TRBV11-2 and TRBJ2-5; 10 bases are shared with TRBD2. Germline CDR1 SGHAT, CDR2 FQNNGV. The junction had 9 bases not matched to a gene; V was cut back by 3 bases and J by 2 bases. The CDR3 length is 17 residues. The CDR3 loop reads CASSFTISGGVQETQYF. The CDR3 region has the DNA TGTGCCAGCAGCTTTACCATCAGCGGGGGGGTTCAAGAGACCCAGTACTTC. Variable domain in full (rest from reference TRBV11-2 and TRBJ2-5): EAGVAQSPRYKIIEKRQSVAFWCNPISGHATLYWYQQILGQGPKLLIQFQNNGVVDDSQLPKDRFSAERLKGVDSTLKIQPAKLEDSAVYLCASSFTISGGVQETQYFGPGTRLLVL.

The chain uses TRBV27 and TRBJ1-5, with D maybe TRBD1 (5 bases). The CDR3 has 17 amino acids. CDR1 is MNHEY and CDR2 is SMNVEV in the germline V gene (reference sequence). With 7 bases removed from V and 0 bases from J, the gap between germline ends came to 19 bases. The CDR3 loop reads CASTPRGGPYSNQPQHF. For the CDR3, the DNA is TGTGCCAGCACCCCAAGGGGAGGGCCTTATAGCAATCAGCCCCAGCATTTT.

The chain has TRBV28 and TRBJ1-2; 10 bases match TRBD1. The J segment lost 7 bases and the V segment lost 10 bases, leaving 3 bases of the junction unmatched. Germline loops: CDR1 MDHEN, CDR2 SYDVKM. The CDR3 runs 11 residues. Written as DNA, the CDR3 is TGTGCCACCTGGACAGGGGGTGGCTACACCTTC. Translated, it gives CATWTGGGYTF.

The chain recombines TRBV27 with TRBJ2-7; the match to TRBD1 covers 7 bases. V dropped 4 bases and J dropped 1; count of bases not matched to a gene: 7. Germline CDR1 reads MNHEY; CDR2 reads SMNVEV (reference sequence). The CDR3 is made up of 15 amino acids. This CDR3 reads CASSYRDSGSYEQYF. CDR3 bases: TGTGCCAGCAGTTACCGGGACAGTGGGTCCTACGAGCAGTACTTC.

The chain has TRBV5-6 and TRBJ2-1, with D possibly being TRBD1 (5 bases). The V gene lost 2 bases and the J gene lost 0 bases, with 9 bases spanning the gap. Germline CDR1 reads SGHDT; CDR2 reads YYEEEE. CDR3 length: 15 amino acids. CDR3 sequence reads: CASSLRQISYNEQFF. CDR3 DNA: TGTGCCAGCAGCTTAAGACAGATCTCCTACAATGAGCAGTTCTTC.

The chain uses TRBV6-5 and TRBJ1-5; D gene ambiguous. The V end was cut by 2 bases, the J end by 4 bases, with 6 bases between. The CDR3 contains 13 residues. Per germline, CDR1 MNHEY and CDR2 SVGAGI. This CDR3 is CASSYNGNQPQHF. The CDR3 nucleotides are TGTGCCAGCAGTTACAACGGGAATCAGCCCCAGCATTTT.

The chain carries TRBV30 and TRBJ2-7, with D maybe TRBD1 (6 bases). From germline, CDR1 is GTSNPN and CDR2 SVGIG (reference sequence). This CDR3 has 15 residues. Deletions cut 1 base from V and 3 bases from J, with 16 bases between. Here the CDR3 DNA reads TGTGCCTGGAGTGCCGGACCAGGGGAAAACTACGAGCAGTACTTC. Translated, it gives CAWSAGPGENYEQYF.

This sequence joins TRBV2 and TRBJ1-2, with TRBD1 identical over 12 bases. Germline assignment: CDR1 SNHLY and CDR2 FYNNEI. This CDR3 is 16 amino acids long. V was pared by 5 bases and J by 6 bases, with 10 bases of the junction left unmatched. This CDR3 is CASSRDRGRLRDGYTF. In DNA, the CDR3 is TGTGCCAGCAGTCGGGACAGGGGGCGGCTACGAGATGGCTACACCTTC.

The chain uses TRBV28 and TRBJ2-1; 8 nucleotides align to TRBD2. The junction had 3 bases not matched to a gene; V was cut back by 2 bases and J by 3 bases. The CDR3 runs to 15 residues. The germline CDR1 and CDR2 sequences are MDHEN and SYDVKM. CDR3 sequence: CASSLIAGIYNEQFF. The CDR3 region has the DNA TGTGCCAGCAGTTTAATAGCGGGGATCTACAATGAGCAGTTCTTC.